This TCR beta chain is drawn from a study of T cells in Graves' hyperthyroidism and ophthalmopathy. Regarding the study as a whole: Blood also contained most expanded thyroid clonotypes above 0.001.

It was uncontrolled infection, other autoimmune disease, pregnancy or lactation that excluded patients. Orbital computed tomography, thyroid ultrasound, serum thyroxine and TRAb, and clinical symptoms together informed the diagnoses. This sample holds PBMCs from under 11 ml fresh peripheral blood. With respect to this clonotype: Its specificity is not known.

TCR beta CDR3 sequences were amplified from RNA transcripts. TCR CDR3 regions were first amplified by RT-PCR with HTBI primers. TCRdb fed the multiplex PCR reads into MiXCR, producing one record per CDR3 protein. The data show about 480,000 distinct CDR3 sequences, 24% seen once. CDR1 is LNHDA and CDR2 is SQIVND in the germline V gene (reference sequence). The CDR3 sequence is 15 residues long. Between the trimmed V and J ends, which lost 1 base and 0 bases, there was a span of 6 bases. The sample consisted of blood. This TCR came from a woman aged 25 to 39 with Graves' ophthalmopathy. V is TRBV19 and J is TRBJ2-2; unclear D gene. The CDR3 DNA sequence: TGTGCCAGTAGTATAGGGAGCGCGAACACCGGGGAGCTGTTTTTT. Its translation is CASSIGSANTGELFF.